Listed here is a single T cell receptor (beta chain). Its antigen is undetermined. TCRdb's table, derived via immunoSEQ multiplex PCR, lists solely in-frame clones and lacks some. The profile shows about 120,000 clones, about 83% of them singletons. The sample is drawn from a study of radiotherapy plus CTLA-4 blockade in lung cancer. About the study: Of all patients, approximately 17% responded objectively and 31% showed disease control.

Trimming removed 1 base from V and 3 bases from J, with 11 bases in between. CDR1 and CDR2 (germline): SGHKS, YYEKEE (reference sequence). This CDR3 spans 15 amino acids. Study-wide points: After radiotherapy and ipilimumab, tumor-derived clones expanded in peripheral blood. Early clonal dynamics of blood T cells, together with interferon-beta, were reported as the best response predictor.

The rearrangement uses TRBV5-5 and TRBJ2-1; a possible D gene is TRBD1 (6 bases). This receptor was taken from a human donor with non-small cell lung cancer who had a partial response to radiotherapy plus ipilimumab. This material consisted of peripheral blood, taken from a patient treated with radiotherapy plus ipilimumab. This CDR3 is CASSLRSGDYNEQFF. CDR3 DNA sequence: TGTGCCAGCAGCTTGAGGTCAGGGGACTACAATGAGCAGTTCTTC.